This T cell receptor beta chain appears in the sequencing data of a study of cytomegalovirus exposure and HLA in healthy donors. This clone appeared a single time. Assay used: immunoSEQ multiplex PCR; TCRdb lists only in-frame clones, some missing. The sample shows about 97,000 clones, less than 95% of them seen only once. V dropped 4 bases and J dropped 0; count of bases not matched to a gene: 5. CDR1 is SGHNT, CDR2 YYREEE, per germline (reference sequence). The CDR3 is 17 amino acids. The source material was PBMCs. The chain is built from TRBV5-4 and TRBJ2-6, with 9 positions matching TRBD1. This TCR was sampled from a woman aged 18-29 years in good health and CMV-seronegative. Written as DNA, the CDR3 is TGTGCCAGCAGCACCGGGACAGGGAGCTCTGGGGCCAACGTCCTGACTTTC. Translated, it gives CASSTGTGSSGANVLTF.